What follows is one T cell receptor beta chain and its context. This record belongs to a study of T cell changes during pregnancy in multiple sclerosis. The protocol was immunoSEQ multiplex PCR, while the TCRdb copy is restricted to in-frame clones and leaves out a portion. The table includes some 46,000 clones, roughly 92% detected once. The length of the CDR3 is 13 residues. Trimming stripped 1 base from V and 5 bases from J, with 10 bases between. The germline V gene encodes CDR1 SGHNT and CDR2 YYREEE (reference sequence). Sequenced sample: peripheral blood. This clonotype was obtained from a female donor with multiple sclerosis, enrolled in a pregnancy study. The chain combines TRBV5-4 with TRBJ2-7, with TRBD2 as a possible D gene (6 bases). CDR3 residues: CASSLWGVDEQYF. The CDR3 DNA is TGTGCCAGCAGCTTGTGGGGGGTGGACGAGCAGTACTTC.